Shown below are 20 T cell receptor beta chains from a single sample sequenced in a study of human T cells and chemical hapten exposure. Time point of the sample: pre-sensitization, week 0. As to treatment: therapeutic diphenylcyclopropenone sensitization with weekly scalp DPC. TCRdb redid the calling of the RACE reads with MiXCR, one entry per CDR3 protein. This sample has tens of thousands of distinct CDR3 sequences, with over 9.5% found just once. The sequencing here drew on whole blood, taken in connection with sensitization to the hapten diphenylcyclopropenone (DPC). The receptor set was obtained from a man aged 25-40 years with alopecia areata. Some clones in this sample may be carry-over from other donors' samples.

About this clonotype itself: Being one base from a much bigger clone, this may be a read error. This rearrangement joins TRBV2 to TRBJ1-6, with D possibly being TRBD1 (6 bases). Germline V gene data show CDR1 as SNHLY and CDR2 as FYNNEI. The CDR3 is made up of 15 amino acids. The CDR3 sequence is CGSGTPRGANSPLHF. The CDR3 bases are TGTGGCAGCGGCACCCCCAGGGGCGCTAATTCACCCCTCCACTTT.

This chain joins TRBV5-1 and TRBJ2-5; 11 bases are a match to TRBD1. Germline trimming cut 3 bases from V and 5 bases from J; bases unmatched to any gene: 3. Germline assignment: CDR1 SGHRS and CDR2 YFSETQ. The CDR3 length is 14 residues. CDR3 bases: TGCGCCAGCAGCTCCGGGACAGGGGGTGAGACCCAGTACTTC. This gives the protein CASSSGTGGETQYF. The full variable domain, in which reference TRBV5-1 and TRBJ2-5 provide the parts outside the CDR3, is KAGVTQTPRYLIKTRGQQVTLSCSPISGHRSVSWYQQTPGQGLQFLFEYFSETQRNKGNFPGRFSGRQFSNSRSEMNVSTLELGDSALYLCASSSGTGGETQYFGPGTRLLVL.

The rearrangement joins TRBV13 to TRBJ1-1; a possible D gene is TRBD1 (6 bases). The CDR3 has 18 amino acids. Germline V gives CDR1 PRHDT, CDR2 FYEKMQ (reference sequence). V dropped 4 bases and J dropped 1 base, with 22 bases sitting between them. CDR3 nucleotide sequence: TGTGCCAGCAGCTCCTCCGGCCCAGGACAGTTCGGGAACACTGAAGCTTTCTTT. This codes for CASSSSGPGQFGNTEAFF.

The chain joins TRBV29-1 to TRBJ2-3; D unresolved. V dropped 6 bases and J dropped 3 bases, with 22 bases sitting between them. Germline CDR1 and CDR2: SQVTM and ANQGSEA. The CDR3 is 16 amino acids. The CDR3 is CSVDRRQRGYTDTQYF. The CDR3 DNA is TGCAGCGTGGATAGACGGCAACGCGGCTATACAGATACGCAGTATTTT.

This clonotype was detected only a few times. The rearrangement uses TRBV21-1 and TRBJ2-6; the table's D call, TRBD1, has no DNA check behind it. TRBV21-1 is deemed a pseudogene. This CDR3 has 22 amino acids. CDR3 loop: CASSKEVKGPNYLLFGANVLTF. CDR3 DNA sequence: TGTGCCAGCAGCAAAGAGGTCAAGGGGCCGAACTATTTACTCTTCGGGGCCAACGTCCTGACTTTC.

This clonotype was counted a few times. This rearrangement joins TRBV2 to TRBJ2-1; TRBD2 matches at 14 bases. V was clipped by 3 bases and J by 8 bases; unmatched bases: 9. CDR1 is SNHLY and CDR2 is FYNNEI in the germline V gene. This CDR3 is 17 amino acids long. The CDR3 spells CASSDQPGLAGVDEQFF. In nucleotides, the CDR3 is TGTGCCAGCAGTGATCAGCCGGGACTAGCGGGAGTCGATGAGCAGTTCTTC.

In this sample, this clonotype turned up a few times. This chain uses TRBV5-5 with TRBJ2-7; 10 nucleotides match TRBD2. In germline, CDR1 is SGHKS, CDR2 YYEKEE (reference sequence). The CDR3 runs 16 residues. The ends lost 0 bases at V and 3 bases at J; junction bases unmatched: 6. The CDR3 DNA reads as TGTGCCAGCAGCTTGGCCCCTAGCGGGAGTCTCTACGAGCAGTACGTC. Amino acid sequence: CASSLAPSGSLYEQYV.

The CDR3 reads CASSAPRLAVPQETQYF. The CDR3 bases are TGTGCCAGCAGTGCCCCGAGACTAGCAGTCCCCCAAGAGACCCAGTACTTC. This rearrangement joins TRBV6-1 to TRBJ2-5; 7 nucleotides match TRBD2. After removal of 4 bases from V and 1 base from J, the junction contained 12 bases not matched to a gene. The CDR3 contains 17 residues. Germline loops: CDR1 MNHNS, CDR2 SASEGT.

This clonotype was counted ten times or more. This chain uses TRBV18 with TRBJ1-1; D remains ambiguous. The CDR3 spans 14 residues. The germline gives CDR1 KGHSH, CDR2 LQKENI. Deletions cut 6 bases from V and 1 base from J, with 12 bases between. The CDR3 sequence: CASSRGRGNTEAFF. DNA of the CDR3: TGTGCCAGCTCCCGGGGTCGAGGGAACACTGAAGCTTTCTTT.

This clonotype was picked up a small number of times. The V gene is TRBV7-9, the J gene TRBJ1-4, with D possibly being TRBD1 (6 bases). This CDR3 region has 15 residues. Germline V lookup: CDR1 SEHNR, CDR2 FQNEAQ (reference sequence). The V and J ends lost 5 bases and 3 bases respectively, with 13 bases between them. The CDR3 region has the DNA TGTGCCAGCAGCCCCACAGGGAAAGCTAATGAAAAACTGTTTTTT. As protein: CASSPTGKANEKLFF. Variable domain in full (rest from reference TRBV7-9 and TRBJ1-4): DTGVSQNPRHKITKRGQNVTFRCDPISEHNRLYWYRQTLGQGPEFLTYFQNEAQLEKSRLLSDRFSAERPKGSFSTLEIQRTEQGDSAMYLCASSPTGKANEKLFFGSGTQLSVL.

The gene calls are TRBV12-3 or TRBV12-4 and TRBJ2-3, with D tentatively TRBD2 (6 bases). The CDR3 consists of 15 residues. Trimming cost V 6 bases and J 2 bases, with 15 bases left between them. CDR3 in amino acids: CASSLSSVATDTQYF. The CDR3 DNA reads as TGTGCCAGCAGCCTTTCTAGCGTTGCCACAGATACGCAGTATTTT.

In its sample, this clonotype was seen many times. The CDR3 DNA reads TGTGCCTGGAGTGTACGGGGTAATCAGCCCCAGCATTTT. Translated, it gives CAWSVRGNQPQHF. The gene calls are TRBV30 and TRBJ1-5; D is ambiguous. Per the germline V gene, CDR1 is GTSNPN and CDR2 is SVGIG (reference sequence). This CDR3 has 13 amino acids. The V end was cut by 0 bases, the J end by 4 bases, with 7 bases between.

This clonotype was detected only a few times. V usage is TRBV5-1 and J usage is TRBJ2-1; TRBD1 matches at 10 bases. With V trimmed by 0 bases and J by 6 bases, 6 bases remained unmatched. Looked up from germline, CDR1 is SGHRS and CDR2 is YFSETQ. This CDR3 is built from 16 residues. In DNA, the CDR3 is TGCGCCAGCAGCTTGGTGGGACAGGGGAGGACCAATGAGCAGTTCTTC. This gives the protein CASSLVGQGRTNEQFF.

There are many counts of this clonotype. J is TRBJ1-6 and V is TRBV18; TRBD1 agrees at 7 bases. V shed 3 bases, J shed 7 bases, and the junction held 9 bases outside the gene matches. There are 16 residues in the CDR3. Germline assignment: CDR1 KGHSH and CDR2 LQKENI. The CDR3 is CASSPRGRSRNSPLHF. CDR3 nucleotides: TGTGCCAGCTCACCCAGGGGGAGGAGTAGGAATTCACCCCTCCACTTT.

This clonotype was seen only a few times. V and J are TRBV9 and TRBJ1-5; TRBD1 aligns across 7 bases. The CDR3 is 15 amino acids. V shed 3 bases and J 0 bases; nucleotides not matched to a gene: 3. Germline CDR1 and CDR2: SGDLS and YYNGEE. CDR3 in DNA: TGTGCCAGCAGCGCGGGGACAGATAGCAATCAGCCCCAGCATTTT. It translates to CASSAGTDSNQPQHF.

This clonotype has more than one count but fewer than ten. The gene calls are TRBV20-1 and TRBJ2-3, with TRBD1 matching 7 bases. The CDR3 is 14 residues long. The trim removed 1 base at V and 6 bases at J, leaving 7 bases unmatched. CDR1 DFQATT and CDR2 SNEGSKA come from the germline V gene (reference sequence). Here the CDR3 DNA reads TGCAGTGCTAGAGTACAGGGGTCATTGGATACGCAGTATTTT. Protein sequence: CSARVQGSLDTQYF.

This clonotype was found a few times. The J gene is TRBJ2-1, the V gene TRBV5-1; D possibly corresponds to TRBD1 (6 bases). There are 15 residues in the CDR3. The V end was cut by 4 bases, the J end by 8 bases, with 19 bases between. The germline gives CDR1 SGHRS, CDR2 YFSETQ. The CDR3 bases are TGCGCCAGCAGCGGTACAGGGTCCAGTCAACATGAGCAGTTCTTC. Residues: CASSGTGSSQHEQFF.

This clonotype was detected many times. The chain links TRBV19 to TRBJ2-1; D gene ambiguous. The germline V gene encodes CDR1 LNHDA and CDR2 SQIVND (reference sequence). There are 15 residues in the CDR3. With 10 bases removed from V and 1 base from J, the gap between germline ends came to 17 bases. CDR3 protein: CATTNRLGSYNEQFF. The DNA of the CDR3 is TGTGCCACAACCAATAGATTGGGGTCCTACAATGAGCAGTTCTTC.

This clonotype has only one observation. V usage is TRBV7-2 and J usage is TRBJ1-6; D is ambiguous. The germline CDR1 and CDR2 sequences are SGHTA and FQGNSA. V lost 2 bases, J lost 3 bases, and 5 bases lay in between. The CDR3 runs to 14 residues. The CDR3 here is CASSLSSYNSPLHF. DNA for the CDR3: TGTGCCAGCAGCTTAAGCAGCTATAATTCACCCCTCCACTTT. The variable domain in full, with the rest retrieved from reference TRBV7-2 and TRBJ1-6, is GAGVSQSPSNKVTEKGKDVELRCDPISGHTALYWYRQSLGQGLEFLIYFQGNSAPDKSGLPSDRFSAERTGGSVSTLTIQRTQQEDSAVYLCASSLSSYNSPLHFGNGTRLTVT.

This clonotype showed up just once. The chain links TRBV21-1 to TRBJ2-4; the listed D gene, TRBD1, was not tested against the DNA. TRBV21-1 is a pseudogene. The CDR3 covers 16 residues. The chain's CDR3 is CASILGTVLAKNIQYF. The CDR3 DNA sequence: TGTGCCAGCATCCTAGGGACAGTTCTAGCCAAAAACATTCAGTACTTC.